The present TCR beta chain was sequenced within a study of beta chain features in type 1 diabetes. This clone was detected many times. Its target is not known. Sequenced material consisted of expressed TCRB transcripts (all of the isolated RNA was reverse transcribed). Method: immunoSEQ multiplex PCR; TCRdb's copy keeps in-frame clones and lacks some. The table shows about 140,000 clones, with roughly 7.2% occurring only once. The CDR3 runs 14 residues. Losses at the gene ends were 6 bases for V and 4 bases for J; bases not matched to a gene: 4. Germline assignment: CDR1 ENHRY and CDR2 SYGVKD. General study results and limits: TCRB CDR3s were moderately but significantly shorter in Type 1 diabetes patients in all four CD4+ subsets.

The authors sorted CD4+ naive, central memory, regulatory and stem cell-like memory cells via CD45RO/CCR7/CD25/CD127/CD95/CD27. Sorted populations all had greater than 98% purity. The V gene is TRBV10-3, the J gene TRBJ2-7; 12 bases are shared with TRBD1. The clonotype comes from a woman under 40 in good health. The material sequenced was central memory CD4+ T cells from blood. CDR3 nucleotides: TGTGCCATCAGGGGACAGGGGGCGAAATACGAGCAGTACTTC. This gives the protein CAIRGQGAKYEQYF.